A selection of T cell receptor beta chains follows, all from one sample in a study of identical twins. Each CDR3 protein is one row after TCRdb ran MiXCR on the 5' RACE reads. The table shows about 1.7 million distinct CDR3 sequences, with more than 30% occurring only once. The sample comprised cord blood. The source is a newborn girl in good health. The CDR3 runs from the conserved cysteine through the conserved F or W. Each record gives: V gene, clone size, J gene, D gene, CDR3 protein, CDR3 DNA. The D gene is left open where the match is weak. Size is omitted from some rows. Given values are once, few, many or a class for expanded clones.

TRBV20-1	NA	TRBJ2-1	NA	CSARTTSRPYNEQFF	TGCAGTGCTAGGACCACTAGCAGGCCCTACAATGAGCAGTTCTTC
TRBV7-2	NA	TRBJ2-7	TRBD2	CAGSLAGGPRSYEQYF	TGTGCCGGCAGCTTAGCGGGAGGGCCTAGGTCCTACGAGCAGTACTTC
TRBV7-2	few	TRBJ1-5	TRBD1	CASSLGSGGQSAQHF	TGTGCCAGCAGCTTAGGATCAGGGGGGCAATCAGCCCAGCATTTT
TRBV12-3/TRBV12-4	NA	TRBJ1-6	NA	CASSRQNGYNSPLHF	TGTGCCAGCAGTCGGCAAAACGGGTATAATTCACCCCTCCACTTT
TRBV6-2/TRBV6-3	NA	TRBJ2-7	TRBD2	CASNQGTSGGEQYF	TGTGCCAGCAACCAAGGGACTAGCGGAGGCGAGCAGTACTTC
TRBV7-2	NA	TRBJ2-5	NA	CASSLAAGVWETQYF	TGTGCCAGCAGCTTAGCGGCAGGGGTTTGGGAGACCCAGTACTTC
TRBV7-2	NA	TRBJ2-1	NA	CASNLVGSFPSSYNEQFF	TGTGCCAGCAACTTAGTCGGTAGCTTCCCGAGCTCCTACAATGAGCAGTTCTTC
TRBV10-3	NA	TRBJ1-5	NA	CAVSESRGNQPQHF	TGTGCCGTCAGTGAGAGCAGGGGCAATCAGCCCCAGCATTTT
TRBV30	NA	TRBJ2-3	NA	CAWSIFGREAEDTQYF	TGTGCCTGGAGTATCTTTGGCAGGGAGGCGGAGGATACGCAGTATTTT
TRBV5-1	many	TRBJ2-1	NA	CASSLRWVEQFF	TGCGCCAGCAGCTTGCGCTGGGTTGAGCAGTTCTTC
TRBV30	few	TRBJ2-3	NA	CAWSVQAATDTQYF	TGTGCCTGGAGTGTACAGGCGGCGACAGATACGCAGTATTTT
TRBV20-1	few	TRBJ2-7	NA	CSAREQVANYEQYF	TGCAGTGCTAGAGAACAGGTAGCGAACTACGAGCAGTACTTC
TRBV5-1	few	TRBJ1-1	NA	CASSFMGEAEAFF	TGCGCCAGCAGCTTCATGGGGGAAGCGGAAGCTTTCTTT
TRBV20-1	NA	TRBJ2-1	NA	CSAQLGGAASYNEQFF	TGCAGTGCCCAACTAGGGGGAGCGGCGTCCTACAATGAGCAGTTCTTC
TRBV12-3/TRBV12-4	few	TRBJ2-7	NA	CASSLTRTFYEQYF	TGTGCCAGCAGTTTAACGCGGACCTTCTACGAGCAGTACTTC
TRBV6-5	NA	TRBJ2-5	TRBD2	CASSYGLAGIYNEQYF	TGTGCCAGCAGTTACGGACTAGCGGGGATCTACAATGAGCAGTACTTC
TRBV20-1	once	TRBJ1-2	NA	CSARDSPTRPGFYGYTF	TGCAGTGCTAGAGATTCTCCAACCCGACCGGGGTTCTATGGCTACACCTTC
TRBV5-1	NA	TRBJ2-6	TRBD1	CASSSNRGPNSGANVLTF	TGCGCCAGCAGCTCTAACAGGGGGCCGAACTCTGGGGCCAACGTCCTGACTTTC
TRBV29-1	NA	TRBJ2-2	NA	CSVAVQGTGELFF	TGCAGCGTGGCGGTTCAGGGCACCGGGGAGCTGTTTTTT
TRBV20-1	NA	TRBJ1-1	NA	CSARDLGVDTEAFF	TGCAGTGCTAGAGATCTGGGGGTGGATACTGAAGCTTTCTTT
TRBV7-2	NA	TRBJ2-7	TRBD2	CASSSVSGRIRYNEQYF	TGTGCCAGCAGCTCGGTTAGCGGGAGGATCCGCTACAATGAGCAGTACTTC
TRBV12-3/TRBV12-4	NA	TRBJ2-3	NA	CASSHYGLRLSTDTQYF	TGTGCCAGCAGCCATTATGGACTACGACTTAGCACAGATACGCAGTATTTT
TRBV24-1	NA	TRBJ2-1	NA	CATSDLGTSHNEQFF	TGTGCCACCAGTGATTTAGGGACATCCCACAATGAGCAGTTCTTC
TRBV20-1	few	TRBJ2-3	NA	CSASKLSGSTDTQYF	TGCAGTGCCTCCAAACTTAGCGGCAGCACAGATACGCAGTATTTT
TRBV7-2	NA	TRBJ1-2	TRBD1	CASSLGPTGGIGYTF	TGTGCCAGCAGCTTAGGTCCCACAGGGGGTATAGGCTACACCTTC
TRBV27	NA	TRBJ2-4	NA	CASSYWDQGEQYF	TGTGCCAGCAGTTATTGGGACCAGGGAGAGCAGTACTTC
TRBV5-1	NA	TRBJ2-3	TRBD1	CVSSLPPGQGASTDTQYF	TGCGTCAGCAGCTTGCCACCGGGACAGGGGGCTAGCACAGATACGCAGTATTTT
TRBV20-1	NA	TRBJ2-3	TRBD1	CSAPRTGRADTQYF	TGCAGTGCCCCGAGGACAGGGCGGGCAGATACGCAGTATTTT
TRBV20-1	few	TRBJ2-5	NA	CSARDIMQYF	TGCAGTGCTAGAGATATTATGCAGTACTTC
TRBV9	few	TRBJ1-2	TRBD1	CASSPDRGDFYGYTF	TGTGCCAGCAGCCCGGACAGGGGGGACTTCTATGGCTACACCTTC
TRBV15	NA	TRBJ2-1	NA	CATSRVAGPTNEQFF	TGTGCCACCAGCAGAGTAGCAGGGCCCACCAATGAGCAGTTCTTC
TRBV5-1	NA	TRBJ1-1	NA	CASSWVGRLNTEAFF	TGCGCCAGCAGTTGGGTAGGGCGGTTGAACACTGAAGCTTTCTTT
TRBV14	few	TRBJ2-1	NA	CASSQPETSYNEQFF	TGTGCCAGCAGCCAACCTGAGACTAGCTACAATGAGCAGTTCTTC
TRBV6-5	NA	TRBJ1-6	NA	CASSYSTVYNSPLHF	TGTGCCAGCAGTTACTCGACAGTTTATAATTCACCCCTCCACTTT
TRBV14	NA	TRBJ1-1	TRBD1	CASSQRRRDRQNTEAFF	TGTGCCAGCAGCCAAAGGCGCCGGGACAGGCAAAACACTGAAGCTTTCTTT
TRBV28	NA	TRBJ2-1	TRBD2	CASSSASGNPSHNEQFF	TGTGCCAGCAGTTCGGCAAGCGGGAACCCTTCCCACAATGAGCAGTTCTTC
TRBV24-1	many	TRBJ2-4	NA	CATSDFPPGAIAKNIQYF	TGTGCCACCAGTGATTTTCCCCCAGGGGCGATAGCCAAAAACATTCAGTACTTC
TRBV7-6	NA	TRBJ2-3	TRBD2	CASSLELAGRTDTQYF	TGTGCCAGCAGCTTAGAGTTAGCGGGACGCACAGATACGCAGTATTTT
TRBV29-1	NA	TRBJ1-1	NA	CSVESRDPFFGTEAFF	TGCAGCGTTGAATCCAGGGACCCTTTTTTTGGGACTGAAGCTTTCTTT
TRBV24-1	NA	TRBJ2-1	NA	CATSDLDRNQFF	TGTGCCACCAGTGATTTGGACAGGAACCAGTTCTTC
TRBV5-1	NA	TRBJ1-2	TRBD1	CASSPDRAIHGYTF	TGCGCCAGCAGCCCCGACAGGGCGATCCATGGCTACACCTTC
TRBV7-2	NA	TRBJ2-7	NA	CASSLAWTRGDEQYF	TGTGCCAGCAGCTTAGCCTGGACGAGAGGGGACGAGCAGTACTTC
TRBV29-1	NA	TRBJ2-1	NA	CSASSPSSYSEQFF	TGCAGCGCTAGCAGTCCGAGCTCCTACAGTGAGCAGTTCTTC
TRBV30	few	TRBJ2-1	TRBD2	CACYLAGGSYNEQFF	TGTGCCTGCTACCTAGCGGGGGGGTCCTACAATGAGCAGTTCTTC
TRBV7-2	NA	TRBJ2-3	NA	CASSLLFQDTQYF	TGTGCCAGCAGCCTACTATTCCAGGATACGCAGTATTTT
TRBV5-1	NA	TRBJ1-5	TRBD1	CASSPDGQGPRQPQHF	TGCGCCAGCAGCCCCGACGGACAGGGCCCCCGGCAGCCCCAGCATTTT
TRBV6-1	many	TRBJ2-3	NA	CASSDLADTQYF	TGTGCCAGCAGTGACCTGGCCGATACGCAGTATTTT
TRBV7-9	NA	TRBJ1-1	NA	CASSSAGGTTGVAFF	TGTGCCAGCAGCTCCGCTGGGGGGACTACAGGAGTGGCTTTCTTT
TRBV3-1	NA	TRBJ2-7	TRBD2	CASSQGLGGSHEQYF	TGTGCCAGCAGCCAAGGGTTGGGGGGGAGCCACGAGCAGTACTTC
TRBV3-1	NA	TRBJ2-1	NA	CASSQPVREQFF	TGTGCCAGCAGCCAACCCGTTAGGGAGCAGTTCTTC
TRBV9	NA	TRBJ2-5	NA	CASSAENAAGETQYF	TGTGCCAGCAGCGCCGAGAATGCAGCGGGAGAGACCCAGTACTTC